This T cell receptor (beta chain) derives from a study of CD8+ T cells in alopecia areata. Study outcomes and limitations: Having just one nonresponder leaves the connection between baseline CD8+ expansion and response unresolved.

The CDR3 runs to 13 residues. Germline V lookup: CDR1 SGHRS, CDR2 YFSETQ. V lost 2 bases and J 10 bases, leaving 10 bases between the germline ends. As the sequencing template, cDNA was produced by extracting RNA and reverse transcribing it. Only in-frame clones appear in the TCRdb table, and some are missing; sequencing was by immunoSEQ multiplex PCR. The sample records about 220,000 clones, about 57% being singletons. Treatment given: oral pan-JAK inhibitor, 5-10 mg twice daily. Sorting separated CD4+ and CD8+ T cells out of PBMCs. Remarks on this clone: Its antigen is not identified.

The origin of this receptor is a human donor with alopecia areata. The sequenced sample was CD4+ T cells sorted from blood, obtained at week 4, from a patient treated with tofacitinib. This sequence joins TRBV5-1 and TRBJ1-6, with D maybe TRBD1 (6 bases). The CDR3 region is CASSLQGTSPLHF. The DNA for the CDR3 is TGCGCCAGCAGCTTACAGGGCACATCACCCCTCCACTTT.